This T cell receptor beta chain was documented in a study of PD-1 blockade in classical Hodgkin lymphoma. Brentuximab vedotin exposure varied among the patients, all of whom had relapsed after autologous stem cell transplantation. Complete response, partial response or progressive disease was recorded as best response. Some clones are missing from TCRdb's copy, which holds only in-frame ones; the method was immunoSEQ multiplex PCR. The sample records roughly 45,000 clones, approximately 72% being singletons. Study results and limitations: Significantly greater TCR diversity emerged by C4D1 in CD4+ cells but not CD8+ cells. Although disease activity or prior therapy may be involved, causes of the repertoire differences remain undefined.

From germline, CDR1 is LNHDA and CDR2 SQIVND (reference sequence). The CDR3 is 13 residues long. V was clipped by 5 bases and J by 4 bases, with 11 bases between them. On this clone: What it binds is not known.

The TCR was taken from a human donor with classical Hodgkin lymphoma. The J gene is TRBJ1-2, the V gene TRBV19; D remains unclear. Source: peripheral blood mononuclear cells (PBMCs), taken before the second cycle of nivolumab. Here the CDR3 reads CASSFQLFYGYTF. CDR3 DNA sequence: TGTGCCAGTAGTTTTCAATTATTCTATGGCTACACCTTC.